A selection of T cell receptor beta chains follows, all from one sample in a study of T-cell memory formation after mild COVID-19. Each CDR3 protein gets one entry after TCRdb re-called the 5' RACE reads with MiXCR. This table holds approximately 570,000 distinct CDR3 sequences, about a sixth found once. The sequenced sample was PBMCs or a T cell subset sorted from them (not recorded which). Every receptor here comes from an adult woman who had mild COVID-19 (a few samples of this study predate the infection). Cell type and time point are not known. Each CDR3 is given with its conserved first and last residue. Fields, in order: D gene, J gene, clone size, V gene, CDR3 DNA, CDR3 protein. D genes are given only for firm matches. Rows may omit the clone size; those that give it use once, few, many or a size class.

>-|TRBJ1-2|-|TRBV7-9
TGTGCCAGCAGCACCCAAGGGGTTAACTATGGCTACACCTTC
CASSTQGVNYGYTF
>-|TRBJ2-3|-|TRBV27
TGTGCCAGCAGTGGAGGGGGCACCACCAGCACAGATACGCAGTATTTT
CASSGGGTTSTDTQYF
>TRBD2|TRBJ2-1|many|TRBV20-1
TGCAGTGCTAGTTCTGGCGGGGGGTCGTCCTACAATGAGCAGTTCTTC
CSASSGGGSSYNEQFF
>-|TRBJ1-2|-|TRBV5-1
TGCGCCAGCAGCTACGCCCAGGGGAGCGGCTACACCTTC
CASSYAQGSGYTF
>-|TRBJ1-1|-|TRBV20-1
TGCAGTGCTAGAGATTATGCCACCACTGAAGCTTTCTTT
CSARDYATTEAFF
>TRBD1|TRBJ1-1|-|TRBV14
TGTGCCAGCAGCCACAGGGGGTTCGTCACTGAAGCTTTCTTT
CASSHRGFVTEAFF
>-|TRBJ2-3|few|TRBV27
TGTGCCAGCAGGCCCGCGATGGGCGCAGATACGCAGTATTTT
CASRPAMGADTQYF
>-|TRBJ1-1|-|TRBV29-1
TGCAGCGTTGCTGGGTCGGGCACTGAAGCTTTCTTT
CSVAGSGTEAFF
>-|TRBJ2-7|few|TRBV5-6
TGTGCCAGCAGCTTGGCAGGTATCGACGAGCAGTACTTC
CASSLAGIDEQYF
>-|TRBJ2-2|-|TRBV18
TGTGCCAGCTCAATCAGGAACACCGGGGAGCTGTTTTTT
CASSIRNTGELFF
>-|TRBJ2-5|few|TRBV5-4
TGTGCCAGCAGCCGATGGGACTTAGAAGAGACCCAGTACTTC
CASSRWDLEETQYF
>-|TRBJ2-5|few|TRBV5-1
TGCGCCAGCAGCTTGGTGGCGGGGTCGGAGACCCAGTACTTC
CASSLVAGSETQYF
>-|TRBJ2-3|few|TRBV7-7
TGTGCTAGCAGCAAAGGGACGGACCGCACAGATACGCAGTATTTT
CASSKGTDRTDTQYF
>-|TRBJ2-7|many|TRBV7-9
TGTGCCAGCAGTGAAAGGGGCGGGACCCCCTACGAGCAGTACTTC
CASSERGGTPYEQYF
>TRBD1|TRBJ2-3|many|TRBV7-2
TGTGCCAGCAGCTTAGACAGGGGAGCAGATACGCAGTATTTT
CASSLDRGADTQYF
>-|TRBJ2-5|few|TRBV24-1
TGTGCCACCAGTGTCCCAGGGCAAGAGACCCAGTACTTC
CATSVPGQETQYF
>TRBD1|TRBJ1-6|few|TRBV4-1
TGCGCCAGCAGCCAAGGTCAGGGGGAGCGGAATTCACCCCTCCACTTT
CASSQGQGERNSPLHF
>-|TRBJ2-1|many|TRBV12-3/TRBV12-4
TGTGCCAGCAGTTTAGGGGGCAGGGGCGATGAGCAGTTCTTC
CASSLGGRGDEQFF
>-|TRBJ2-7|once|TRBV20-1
TGCAGTGCTAGACCGGACTGGGCCTACGAGCAGTACTTC
CSARPDWAYEQYF
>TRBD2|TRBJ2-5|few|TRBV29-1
TGCAGCGTTGAATTCGCGGGAGGGCCGATGGAGACCCAGTACTTC
CSVEFAGGPMETQYF
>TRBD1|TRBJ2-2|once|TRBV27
TGTGCCAGCAGTTTAACAGGGGGAGTAAACACCGGGGAGCTGTTTTTT
CASSLTGGVNTGELFF
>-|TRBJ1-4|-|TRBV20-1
TGCAGTGCTGCAAGGGGGAGCGGTGAAAAACTGTTTTTT
CSAARGSGEKLFF
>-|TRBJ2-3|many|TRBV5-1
TGCGCCAGCAGCGTAGGGCCCGACTACACAGATACGCAGTATTTT
CASSVGPDYTDTQYF
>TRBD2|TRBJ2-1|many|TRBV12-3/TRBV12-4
TGTGCCAGCACCTCATGGGAGGGGAATTACAATGAGCAGTTCTTC
CASTSWEGNYNEQFF
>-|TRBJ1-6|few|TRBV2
TGTGCCAGCAGACCGGGGGCGCGGAATTCACCCCTCCACTTT
CASRPGARNSPLHF
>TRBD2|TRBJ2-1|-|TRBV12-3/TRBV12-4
TGTGCCAGCAACCGGGGAGCGGGACGGGGATACAATGAGCAGTTCTTC
CASNRGAGRGYNEQFF
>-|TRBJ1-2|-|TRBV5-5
TGTGCCAGCAGCTACGAATGGGGGGTACCGGGACCTCTGGGCTACACCTTC
CASSYEWGVPGPLGYTF
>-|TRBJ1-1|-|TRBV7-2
TGTGCCAGCAGCTGGACCGGGAGGGATGAAGCTTTCTTT
CASSWTGRDEAFF
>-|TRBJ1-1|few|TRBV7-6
TGTGCCAGCAGCTTCGGAGAGGAGGGTGAAGCTTTCTTT
CASSFGEEGEAFF
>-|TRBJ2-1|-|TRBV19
TGTGCCAGTCGGCATGAAGGGGCACCCTACAATGAGCAGTTCTTC
CASRHEGAPYNEQFF
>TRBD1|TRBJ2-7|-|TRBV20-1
TGCAGTGCTAGAGATAAAACAGCCGGGACAGCGTCCTACGAGCAGTACTTC
CSARDKTAGTASYEQYF
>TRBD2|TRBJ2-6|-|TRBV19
TGTGCCAGTAGTATAGTAGGAGCGGGAGGAAGCTCTGGGGCCAACGTCCTGACTTTC
CASSIVGAGGSSGANVLTF
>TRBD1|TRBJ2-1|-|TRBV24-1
TGTGCCACCAGTGATGGGACAGGGGACGAGCAGTTCTTC
CATSDGTGDEQFF
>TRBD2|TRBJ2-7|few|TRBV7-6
TGTGCCGGGGCCTTTGTGGGGACTACCTACGAGCAGTACTTC
CAGAFVGTTYEQYF
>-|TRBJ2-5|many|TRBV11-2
TGTGCCAGCAGCAGGGGATACCAAGAGACCCAGTACTTC
CASSRGYQETQYF
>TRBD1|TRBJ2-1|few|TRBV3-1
TGTGCCAGCAGCCTTGGGACAGGGTTCGGTGAGCAGTTCTTC
CASSLGTGFGEQFF
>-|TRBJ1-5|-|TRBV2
TGTGCCAGCAGTGAAGGGCAGGCAAGGCCCGTTTCCAATCAGCCCCAGCATTTT
CASSEGQARPVSNQPQHF
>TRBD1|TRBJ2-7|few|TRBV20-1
TGCAGTGCTAGAGACCCCGAGACAGGGTTCGAGCAGTACTTC
CSARDPETGFEQYF
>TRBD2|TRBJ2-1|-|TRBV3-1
TGTGCCAGCAGCGCGGGCAGAAGCTTAGCGGGGCTGGCACACAATGAGCAGTTCTTC
CASSAGRSLAGLAHNEQFF
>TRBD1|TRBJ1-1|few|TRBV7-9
TGTGCCAGCAGCTTAACAGGGGTTGAAGCTTTCTTT
CASSLTGVEAFF
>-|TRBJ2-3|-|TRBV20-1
TGCAGTGCTAGAGATCTCGCGCCTAGCCATCCAGATACGCAGTATTTT
CSARDLAPSHPDTQYF
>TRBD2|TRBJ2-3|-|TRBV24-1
TGTGCCACCAGCGCCGGGACTAGTGTGTATTTT
CATSAGTSVYF